The 5 T cell receptor beta chains below were found in one sample sequenced in a study of blood T cell repertoires in COVID-19. Some clones are missing from TCRdb's copy, which holds only in-frame ones; the method was immunoSEQ multiplex PCR. Among 130,000 to 150,000 clones, roughly nine tenths were seen once, and the ten largest hold approximately 2.8%. Sequenced material: peripheral blood. The receptors were gathered from a woman aged 60-70 years with active COVID-19.

This chain connects TRBV5-5 to TRBJ2-7, with 10 bases aligning to TRBD2. V was clipped by 0 bases and J by 3 bases; unmatched bases: 3. This CDR3 region has 15 residues. Per the germline V gene, CDR1 is SGHKS and CDR2 is YYEKEE (reference sequence). CDR3 region: CASSLGTSGSYEQYF. The CDR3 bases are TGTGCCAGCAGCTTGGGGACTAGCGGAAGCTACGAGCAGTACTTC.

The V call is TRBV4-2, the J call TRBJ2-3; 14 nucleotides align to TRBD2. Germline V gene data show CDR1 as LGHNA and CDR2 as YNFKEQ. V shed 2 bases and J 6 bases; nucleotides not matched to a gene: 13. The CDR3 extends over 19 amino acids. CDR3 protein: CASSQYLDGLAGGSDTQYF. CDR3 DNA: TGTGCCAGCAGCCAATACCTTGATGGACTAGCGGGAGGATCTGATACGCAGTATTTT.

The sample holds one count of this clone. The chain combines TRBV30 with TRBJ1-5; D is unclear. Trimming pared 0 bases from V and 3 bases from J, leaving 6 bases between. The CDR3 totals 13 residues. Germline lookup yields CDR1 GTSNPN and CDR2 SVGIG (reference sequence). The CDR3 DNA is TGTGCCTGGAGTGTACGGTCCAATCAGCCCCAGCATTTT. The encoded protein is CAWSVRSNQPQHF. Using reference TRBV30 and TRBJ1-5 for the parts outside the CDR3, the full variable domain is SQTIHQWPATLVQPVGSPLSLECTVEGTSNPNLYWYRQAAGRGLQLLFYSVGIGQISSEVPQNLSASRPQDRQFILSSKKLLLSDSGFYLCAWSVRSNQPQHFGDGTRLSIL.

The V call is TRBV7-2, the J call TRBJ2-2; possibly TRBD1 for D (6 bases). Trimming left V 3 bases short and J 4 bases short, with 9 bases between. Germline assignment: CDR1 SGHTA and CDR2 FQGNSA. The CDR3 covers 14 residues. The CDR3 nucleotides read TGTGCCAGCAGCTTGGTCAGGGGCACCGGGGAGCTGTTTTTT. It translates to CASSLVRGTGELFF.

V is TRBV4-3 and J is TRBJ2-5, with D possibly being TRBD1 (7 bases). The CDR3 is 17 amino acids. V lost 2 bases to trimming and J lost 4 bases, with 20 bases between them. Germline V gene lookup returns CDR1 LGHNA and CDR2 YSLEER. The CDR3 sequence is CASSQTGPGGHGETQYF. The CDR3 DNA follows: TGCGCCAGCAGCCAAACAGGGCCAGGGGGGCATGGAGAGACCCAGTACTTC.